The 23 T cell receptor beta chains below all came from one sample that was sequenced in a study of blood T cell repertoires in COVID-19. The table came from immunoSEQ multiplex PCR; TCRdb's copy has only in-frame clones and leaves some out. This table has more than 55,000 clones, 86% appearing once. Source material: peripheral blood. The receptors were gathered from a man aged 50-60 years with active COVID-19.

V usage is TRBV2 and J usage is TRBJ1-2; D is ambiguous. Looked up from germline, CDR1 is SNHLY and CDR2 is FYNNEI. Trimming removed 8 bases at V and 8 bases at J, with 21 bases between. This CDR3 region has 14 residues. As DNA, the CDR3 is TGTGCCAGCCTGCAGGCCTTATCCTTAAAGGGCTACACCTTC. Protein: CASLQALSLKGYTF.

The V gene is TRBV18, the J gene TRBJ2-1, with D unclear. CDR1 is KGHSH and CDR2 is LQKENI in the germline V gene. The CDR3 consists of 13 residues. V was pared by 4 bases and J by 3 bases, with 7 bases between. The CDR3 protein is CASSLEIYNEQFF. CDR3 nucleotide sequence: TGTGCCAGCTCACTAGAGATCTACAATGAGCAGTTCTTC. Full variable domain (missing parts from reference TRBV18 and TRBJ2-1): NAGVMQNPRHLVRRRGQEARLRCSPMKGHSHVYWYRQLPEEGLKFMVYLQKENIIDESGMPKERFSAEFPKEGPSILRIQQVVRGDSAAYFCASSLEIYNEQFFGPGTRLTVL.

The chain has TRBV5-1 and TRBJ2-1; 10 nucleotides line up with TRBD2. With 4 bases clipped from V and 2 bases from J, the junction kept 6 bases outside the gene matches. The length of the CDR3 is 16 residues. Germline V gives CDR1 SGHRS, CDR2 YFSETQ. Written as DNA, the CDR3 is TGCGCCAGCAGCAGAAGCGGGGGGGCCCCCTACAATGAGCAGTTCTTC. This codes for CASSRSGGAPYNEQFF. Together with reference TRBV5-1 and TRBJ2-1, the CDR3 gives the full variable domain: KAGVTQTPRYLIKTRGQQVTLSCSPISGHRSVSWYQQTPGQGLQFLFEYFSETQRNKGNFPGRFSGRQFSNSRSEMNVSTLELGDSALYLCASSRSGGAPYNEQFFGPGTRLTVL.

The genes are TRBV29-1 and TRBJ2-3; the match to TRBD2 covers 11 bases. The CDR3 contains 14 residues. Trimming took 6 bases from V and 4 from J; bases not matched to a gene: 6. In germline, CDR1 is SQVTM, CDR2 ANQGSEA. The DNA of the CDR3 is TGCAGCGTGGATACTAGCGGGAGTCCAGATACGCAGTATTTT. This translates into CSVDTSGSPDTQYF.

The CDR3 nucleotides are TGTGCCAGCAGCAAGGACAAGAAAAACTCCTACAATGAGCAGTTCTTC. Protein: CASSKDKKNSYNEQFF. The rearrangement uses TRBV21-1 and TRBJ2-1; TRBD1 was called by the table and not checked on the DNA. TRBV21-1 corresponds to a pseudogene. This CDR3 is 16 amino acids long.

The chain links TRBV5-1 to TRBJ2-2; no clear D gene. Per the germline V gene, CDR1 is SGHRS and CDR2 is YFSETQ. V lost 3 bases, J lost 7 bases, and 10 bases lay in between. This CDR3 spans 13 amino acids. The CDR3 nucleotides read TGCGCCAGCAGCTACCAGATAAGCGGGGAGCTGTTTTTT. Protein product: CASSYQISGELFF.

Worth noting for this clone: An end of the junction does not agree with germline; a read error may underlie this. The V and J genes are TRBV2 and TRBJ2-7, with TRBD2 matching over 8 bases. This CDR3 contains 14 residues. Germline V gene data show CDR1 as SNHLY and CDR2 as FYNNEI. The CDR3 DNA sequence: TGTGCCAGCAGTTATAGCGGGGATGCCTACGGGCAGTACTTC. This encodes CASSYSGDAYGQYF.

The rearrangement joins TRBV3-1 (or the pseudogene TRBV3-2) to TRBJ1-5; no definite D call. The V end lost 0 bases, the J end lost 6 bases, and 15 bases lay between the germline ends. The germline gives CDR1 LGHDT, CDR2 YNNKEL (reference sequence). The CDR3 is made up of 16 amino acids. The CDR3 is CASSQEGAAAGQPQHF. CDR3 nucleotide sequence: TGTGCCAGCAGCCAAGAAGGAGCGGCAGCGGGTCAGCCCCAGCATTTT.

This clone was detected a few times. This chain uses TRBV19 with TRBJ2-7; 9 bases map to TRBD2. Germline-derived CDR1 and CDR2 are LNHDA and SQIVND (reference sequence). The trim removed 5 bases at V and 7 bases at J, leaving 12 bases unmatched. The CDR3 runs 15 residues. In nucleotides, the CDR3 is TGTGCCAGTAGTCCATTAGCGGGAGCGTCTCGTGAGCAGTACTTC. This codes for CASSPLAGASREQYF.

The chain uses TRBV11-3 and TRBJ2-1; D is ambiguous. CDR1 SGHNT and CDR2 YENEEA come from the germline V gene. The V end lost 10 bases, the J end lost 10 bases, and 17 bases lay between the germline ends. CDR3 size: 12 residues. The CDR3 bases are TGTGCCACGTCGACCGCCACGCGGGAGCAGTTCTTC. It is translated as CATSTATREQFF.

The J gene is TRBJ1-4, the V gene TRBV21-1; the D call in the table, TRBD1, was not verified against the DNA. TRBV21-1 is an annotated pseudogene. This CDR3 spans 15 amino acids. CDR3 amino acids: CASSETQGPNEKLFF. The CDR3 DNA reads TGTGCCAGCAGCGAAACGCAGGGCCCTAATGAAAAACTGTTTTTT.

The chain has TRBV7-2 and TRBJ2-1; 8 bases are shared with TRBD2. The germline CDR1 and CDR2 sequences are SGHTA and FQGNSA. This CDR3 comprises 14 residues. V was clipped by 3 bases and J by 6 bases; unmatched bases: 4. Here the CDR3 reads CASSFGLAPNEQFF. Here the CDR3 DNA reads TGTGCCAGCAGCTTCGGACTAGCCCCCAATGAGCAGTTCTTC.

The V gene is TRBV5-4, the J gene TRBJ2-2; 8 bases match TRBD1. V trimming: 4 bases; J trimming: 6 bases; junction bases outside the gene matches: 14. CDR1 is SGHNT and CDR2 is YYREEE in the germline V gene (reference sequence). The CDR3 loop spans 17 amino acids. CDR3 DNA: TGTGCCAGCAGCCGACTGGGGGAACAGGGGGTTGCCGGGGAGCTGTTTTTT. Translated, it gives CASSRLGEQGVAGELFF.

The rearrangement uses TRBV30 and TRBJ2-3; possible D gene TRBD2, 6 bases. The germline CDR1 and CDR2 sequences are GTSNPN and SVGIG (reference sequence). This CDR3 comprises 14 residues. V gave up 5 bases and J gave up 5 bases, with 17 bases separating them. The CDR3 DNA is TGTGCCTGGGACCTAGCGCCCCCCGGAGATACGCAGTATTTT. This translates into CAWDLAPPGDTQYF.

The rearrangement uses TRBV9 and TRBJ2-2; TRBD1 aligns across 12 bases. V shed 0 bases and J 4 bases; nucleotides not matched to a gene: 7. This CDR3 is 18 amino acids long. The germline CDR1 and CDR2 sequences are SGDLS and YYNGEE. The DNA of the CDR3 is TGTGCCAGCAGCGTAGACATAGTGGGACAGGGGGCCACCGGGGAGCTGTTTTTT. This codes for CASSVDIVGQGATGELFF.

CDR3 amino acids: CASSQDQVEQYF. The CDR3 nucleotides are TGTGCCAGCAGCCAAGATCAGGTGGAGCAGTACTTC. The chain recombines TRBV3-1 (or the pseudogene TRBV3-2) with TRBJ2-7, with no clear D. This CDR3 spans 12 amino acids. CDR1 and CDR2 (germline): LGHDT, YNNKEL (reference sequence). Trimming cost V 0 bases and J 7 bases, with 7 bases left between them.

V usage is TRBV11-3 and J usage is TRBJ1-2; D ambiguous. In germline, CDR1 is SGHNT, CDR2 YENEEA. Trimming took off 5 bases at V and 8 bases at J, with 18 bases between the two ends. The CDR3 runs to 14 residues. CDR3 in DNA: TGTGCCAGCAGCCATCGGAGTCGGCGAGACGGCTACACCTTC. Residues: CASSHRSRRDGYTF.

The chain combines TRBV24-1 with TRBJ2-5, with a tentative D call TRBD1 (5 bases). The V gene lost 4 bases and the J gene lost 10 bases, with 24 bases spanning the gap. Germline-derived CDR1 and CDR2 are KGHDR and SFDVKD. CDR3 length: 16 residues. The CDR3 sequence is CATSERNLGPPRGQYF. The CDR3 DNA reads TGTGCCACCAGTGAACGGAATCTCGGACCCCCAAGGGGCCAGTACTTC.

This chain connects TRBV5-1 to TRBJ2-5, with TRBD1 matching 8 bases. The CDR3 is made up of 16 amino acids. Trimming removed 1 base from V and 4 bases from J; junction bases left unmatched: 9. Germline loops: CDR1 SGHRS, CDR2 YFSETQ. CDR3 protein: CASSLSPDRAGETQYF. In nucleotides, the CDR3 is TGCGCCAGCAGCTTGTCCCCGGACAGGGCCGGAGAGACCCAGTACTTC.

CDR3 coding DNA: TGTGCCAGCAGGGGGACAGATTCACCCCTCCACTTT. Translating it yields CASRGTDSPLHF. The rearrangement joins TRBV28 to TRBJ1-6, with 7 bases matching TRBD1. V was pared by 6 bases and J by 8 bases, with 1 base of the junction left unmatched. This CDR3 is 12 amino acids long. Looked up from germline, CDR1 is MDHEN and CDR2 is SYDVKM. The complete variable domain, with remaining parts taken from reference TRBV28 and TRBJ1-6, reads DVKVTQSSRYLVKRTGEKVFLECVQDMDHENMFWYRQDPGLGLRLIYFSYDVKMKEKGDIPEGYSVSREKKERFSLILESASTNQTSMYLCASRGTDSPLHFGNGTRLTVT.

The genes are TRBV10-3 and TRBJ1-5; tentatively, D is TRBD1 (6 bases). There are 14 residues in the CDR3. Germline V gene sequence: CDR1 ENHRY, CDR2 SYGVKD. Trimming removed 5 bases at V and 3 bases at J, with 11 bases between. The CDR3 bases are TGTGCCATCAGTCGGGGGGCCTCCAATCAGCCCCAGCATTTT. It specifies CAISRGASNQPQHF.

The V gene is TRBV14, the J gene TRBJ1-5, with a tentative D call TRBD1 (5 bases). The CDR3 is made up of 18 amino acids. CDR1 is SGHDN and CDR2 is FVKESK in the germline V gene. V lost 1 base to trimming and J lost 1 base, with 17 bases between them. The DNA for the CDR3 is TGTGCCAGCAGCCAAGTTTGGGGCCTGGGGCCCAGCAATCAGCCCCAGCATTTT. This translates into CASSQVWGLGPSNQPQHF.

This chain links TRBV7-2 with TRBJ1-1; D remains unclear. This CDR3 contains 13 residues. CDR1 and CDR2 from the germline V gene are SGHTA and FQGNSA. V was clipped by 5 bases and J by 2 bases, with 9 bases between them. The CDR3 region has the DNA TGTGCCAGCAGCGATCAAGCTAACACTGAAGCTTTCTTT. As protein: CASSDQANTEAFF.